This T cell receptor beta chain was obtained from a study of blood T cell repertoires in COVID-19. Overall study: Donors in the United States, Italy and Spain gave samples during acute or convalescent COVID-19.

Profiling relied on immunoSEQ multiplex PCR, and the TCRdb table lists in-frame clones only, not all of them. The repertoire holds approximately 460,000 clones, 89% seen once, with 0.9% in the top ten. Germline V gene sequence: CDR1 SEHNR, CDR2 FQNEAQ (reference sequence). There are 14 residues in the CDR3. V was clipped by 5 bases and J by 2 bases; unmatched bases: 4. This chain joins TRBV7-9 and TRBJ2-3, with 7 bases fitting TRBD2. This TCR was recovered from a young man with COVID-19, enrolled during active disease. Sequencing used peripheral blood. Here the CDR3 reads CASSPSGPTDTQYF. The CDR3 DNA sequence: TGTGCCAGCAGCCCTAGCGGCCCCACAGATACGCAGTATTTT.